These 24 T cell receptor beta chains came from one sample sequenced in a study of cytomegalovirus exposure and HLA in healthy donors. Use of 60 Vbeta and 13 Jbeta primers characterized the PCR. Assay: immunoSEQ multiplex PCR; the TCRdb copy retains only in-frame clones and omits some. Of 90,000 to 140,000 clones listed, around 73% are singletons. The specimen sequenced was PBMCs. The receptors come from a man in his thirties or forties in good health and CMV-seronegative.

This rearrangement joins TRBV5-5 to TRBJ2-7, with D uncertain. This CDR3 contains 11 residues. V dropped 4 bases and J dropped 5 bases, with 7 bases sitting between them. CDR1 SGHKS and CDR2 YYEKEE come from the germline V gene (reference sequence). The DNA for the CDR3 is TGTGCCAGCAGCCTTTTCCACGAGCAGTACTTC. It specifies CASSLFHEQYF.

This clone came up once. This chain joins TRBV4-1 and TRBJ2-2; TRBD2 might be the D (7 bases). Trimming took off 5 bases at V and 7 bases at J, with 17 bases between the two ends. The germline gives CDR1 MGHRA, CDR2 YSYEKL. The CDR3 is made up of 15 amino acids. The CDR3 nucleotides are TGCGCCAGCAGCTATAGACGGGGGGCGGGCGGGGAGCTGTTTTTT. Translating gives CASSYRRGAGGELFF.

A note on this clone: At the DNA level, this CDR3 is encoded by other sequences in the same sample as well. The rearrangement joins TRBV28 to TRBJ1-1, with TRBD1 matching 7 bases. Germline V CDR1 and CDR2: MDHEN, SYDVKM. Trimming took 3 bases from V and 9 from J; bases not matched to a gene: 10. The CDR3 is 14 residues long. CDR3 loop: CASSFSGQGDQAFF. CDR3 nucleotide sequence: TGTGCCAGCAGTTTTTCAGGGCAGGGGGATCAAGCTTTCTTT.

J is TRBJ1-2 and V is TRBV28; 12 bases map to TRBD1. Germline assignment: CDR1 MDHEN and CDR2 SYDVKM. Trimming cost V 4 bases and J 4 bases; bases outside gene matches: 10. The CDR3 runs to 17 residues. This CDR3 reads CASSSVAGTGGGYGYTF. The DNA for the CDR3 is TGTGCCAGCAGTTCCGTGGCTGGGACAGGGGGCGGCTATGGCTACACCTTC.

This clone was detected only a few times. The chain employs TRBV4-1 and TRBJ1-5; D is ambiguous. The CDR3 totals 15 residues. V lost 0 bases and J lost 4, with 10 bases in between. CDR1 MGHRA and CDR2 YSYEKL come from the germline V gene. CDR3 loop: CASSQEPPGNQPQHF. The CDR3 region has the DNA TGCGCCAGCAGCCAAGAACCCCCGGGGAATCAGCCCCAGCATTTT.

The CDR3 bases are TGTGCCAGCAGTGAGCGCCAGGGGGCCCACACCGGGGAGCTGTTTTTT. Its protein product is CASSERQGAHTGELFF. The chain employs TRBV2 and TRBJ2-2; 8 bases agree with TRBD1. The J segment lost 3 bases and the V segment lost 3 bases, leaving 6 bases of the junction unmatched. The germline gives CDR1 SNHLY, CDR2 FYNNEI. The CDR3 has 16 residues.

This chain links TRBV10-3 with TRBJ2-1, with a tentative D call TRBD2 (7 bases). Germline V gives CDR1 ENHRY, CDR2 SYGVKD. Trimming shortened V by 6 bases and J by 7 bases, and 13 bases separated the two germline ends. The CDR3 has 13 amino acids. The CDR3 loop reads CAISLGGHNEQFF. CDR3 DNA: TGTGCCATCAGCCTGGGGGGGCATAATGAGCAGTTCTTC.

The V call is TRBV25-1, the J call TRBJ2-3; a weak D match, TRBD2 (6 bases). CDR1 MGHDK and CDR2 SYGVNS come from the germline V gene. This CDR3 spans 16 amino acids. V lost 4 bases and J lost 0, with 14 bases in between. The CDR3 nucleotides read TGTGCCAGCAGTGGAGCCGGGACTGCTAGCACAGATACGCAGTATTTT. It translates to CASSGAGTASTDTQYF.

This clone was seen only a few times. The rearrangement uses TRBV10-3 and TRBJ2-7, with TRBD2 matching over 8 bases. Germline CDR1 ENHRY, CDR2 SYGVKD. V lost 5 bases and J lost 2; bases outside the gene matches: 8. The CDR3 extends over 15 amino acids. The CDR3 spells CAISSGLAKAYEQYF. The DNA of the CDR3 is TGTGCCATCAGTTCCGGACTAGCAAAGGCCTACGAGCAGTACTTC.

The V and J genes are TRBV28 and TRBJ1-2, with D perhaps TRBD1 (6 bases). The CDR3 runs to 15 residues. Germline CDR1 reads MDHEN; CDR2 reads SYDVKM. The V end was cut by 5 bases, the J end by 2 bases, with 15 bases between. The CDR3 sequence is CASSGGGGWNYGYTF. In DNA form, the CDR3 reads TGTGCCAGCAGTGGTGGGGGGGGCTGGAACTATGGCTACACCTTC.

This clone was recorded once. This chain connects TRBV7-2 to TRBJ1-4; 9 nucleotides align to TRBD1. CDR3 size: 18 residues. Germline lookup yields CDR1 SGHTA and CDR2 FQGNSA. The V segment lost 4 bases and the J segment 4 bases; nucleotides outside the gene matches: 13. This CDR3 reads CASSSRPGTGTGNEKLFF. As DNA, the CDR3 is TGTGCCAGCAGCTCGCGTCCCGGGACAGGGACCGGTAATGAAAAACTGTTTTTT.

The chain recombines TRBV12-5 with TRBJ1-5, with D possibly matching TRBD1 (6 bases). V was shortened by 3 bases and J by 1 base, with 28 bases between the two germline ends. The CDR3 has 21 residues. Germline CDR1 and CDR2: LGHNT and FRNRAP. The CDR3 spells CASGFPSHAHTGKGSNQPQHF. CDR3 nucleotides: TGTGCTAGTGGTTTCCCAAGCCACGCGCATACAGGGAAGGGAAGCAATCAGCCCCAGCATTTT. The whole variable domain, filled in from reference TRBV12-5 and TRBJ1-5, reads DARVTQTPRHKVTEMGQEVTMRCQPILGHNTVFWYRQTMMQGLELLAYFRNRAPLDDSGMPKDRFSAEMPDATLATLKIQPSEPRDSAVYFCASGFPSHAHTGKGSNQPQHFGDGTRLSIL.

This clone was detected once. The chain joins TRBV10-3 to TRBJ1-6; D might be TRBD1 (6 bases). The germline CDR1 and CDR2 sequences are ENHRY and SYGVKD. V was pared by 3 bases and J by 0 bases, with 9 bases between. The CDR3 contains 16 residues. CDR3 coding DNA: TGTGCCATCAGTGACGGGACATTCTCCTATAATTCACCCCTCCACTTT. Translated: CAISDGTFSYNSPLHF.

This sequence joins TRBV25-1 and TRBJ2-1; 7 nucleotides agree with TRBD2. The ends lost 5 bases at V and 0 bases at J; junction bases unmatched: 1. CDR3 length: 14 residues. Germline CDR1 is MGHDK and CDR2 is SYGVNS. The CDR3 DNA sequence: TGTGCCAGCAGTTTAGCGGGCTCCTACAATGAGCAGTTCTTC. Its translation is CASSLAGSYNEQFF.

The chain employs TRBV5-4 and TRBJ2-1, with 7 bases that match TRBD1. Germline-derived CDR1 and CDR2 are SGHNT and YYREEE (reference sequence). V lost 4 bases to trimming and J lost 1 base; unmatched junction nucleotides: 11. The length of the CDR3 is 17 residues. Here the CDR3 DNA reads TGTGCCAGCAGCAAATACGGGACAGTGACATCCTACAATGAGCAGTTCTTC. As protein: CASSKYGTVTSYNEQFF.

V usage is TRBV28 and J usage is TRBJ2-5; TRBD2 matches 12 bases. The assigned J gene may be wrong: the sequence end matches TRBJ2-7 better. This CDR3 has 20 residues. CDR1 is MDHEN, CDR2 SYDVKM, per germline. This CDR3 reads CASSFGPWSSGRGSSYEQYF. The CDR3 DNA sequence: TGTGCCAGCAGTTTCGGGCCCTGGTCTAGCGGGAGGGGGAGCTCCTACGAGCAGTACTTC.

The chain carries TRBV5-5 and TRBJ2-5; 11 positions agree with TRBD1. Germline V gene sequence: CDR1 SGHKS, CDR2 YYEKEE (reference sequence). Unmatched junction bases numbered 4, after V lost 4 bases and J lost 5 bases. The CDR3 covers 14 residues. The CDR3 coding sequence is TGTGCCAGCAGCCGGACAGGGGGCCAGGAGACCCAGTACTTC. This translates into CASSRTGGQETQYF.

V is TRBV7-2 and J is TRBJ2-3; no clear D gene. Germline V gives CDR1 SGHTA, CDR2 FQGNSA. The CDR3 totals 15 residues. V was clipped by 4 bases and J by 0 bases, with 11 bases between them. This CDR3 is CASSSYLTSTDTQYF. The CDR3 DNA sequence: TGTGCCAGCAGCTCTTACTTGACTAGCACAGATACGCAGTATTTT.

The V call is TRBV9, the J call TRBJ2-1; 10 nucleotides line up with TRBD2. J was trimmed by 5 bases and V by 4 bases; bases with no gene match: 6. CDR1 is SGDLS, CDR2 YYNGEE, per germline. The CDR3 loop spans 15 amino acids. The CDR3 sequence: CASSQTSGTHNEQFF. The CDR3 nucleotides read TGTGCCAGCAGCCAAACTAGCGGGACACACAATGAGCAGTTCTTC.

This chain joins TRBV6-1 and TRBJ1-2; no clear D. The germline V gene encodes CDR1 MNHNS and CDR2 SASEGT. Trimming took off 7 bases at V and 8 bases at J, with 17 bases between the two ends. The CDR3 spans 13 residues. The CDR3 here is CASTEREFEGYTF. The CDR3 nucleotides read TGTGCCAGCACCGAACGGGAGTTCGAGGGCTACACCTTC.

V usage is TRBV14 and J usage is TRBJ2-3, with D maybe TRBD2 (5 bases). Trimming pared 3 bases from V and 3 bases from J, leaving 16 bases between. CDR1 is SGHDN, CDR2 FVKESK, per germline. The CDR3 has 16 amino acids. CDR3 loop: CASSQDGGLTTDTQYF. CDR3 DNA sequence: TGTGCCAGCAGCCAGGACGGCGGACTTACAACAGATACGCAGTATTTT.

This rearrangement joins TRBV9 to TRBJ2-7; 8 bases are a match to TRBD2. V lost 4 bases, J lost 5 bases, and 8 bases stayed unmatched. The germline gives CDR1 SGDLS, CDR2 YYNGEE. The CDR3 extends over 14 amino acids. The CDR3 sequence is CASSPGGGLDEQYF. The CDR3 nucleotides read TGTGCCAGCAGCCCGGGGGGGGGTTTGGACGAGCAGTACTTC. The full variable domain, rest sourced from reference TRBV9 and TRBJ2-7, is DSGVTQTPKHLITATGQRVTLRCSPRSGDLSVYWYQQSLDQGLQFLIQYYNGEERAKGNILERFSAQQFPDLHSELNLSSLELGDSALYFCASSPGGGLDEQYFGPGTRLTVT.

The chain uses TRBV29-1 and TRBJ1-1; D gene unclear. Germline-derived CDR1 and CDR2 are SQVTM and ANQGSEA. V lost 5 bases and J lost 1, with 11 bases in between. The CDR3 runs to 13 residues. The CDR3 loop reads CSVFRGGNTEAFF. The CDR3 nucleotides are TGCAGCGTTTTCCGGGGAGGGAACACTGAAGCTTTCTTT.

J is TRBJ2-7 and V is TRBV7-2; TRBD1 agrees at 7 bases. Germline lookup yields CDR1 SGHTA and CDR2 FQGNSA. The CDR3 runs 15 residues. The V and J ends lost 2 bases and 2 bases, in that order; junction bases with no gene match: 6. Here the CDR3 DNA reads TGTGCCAGCAGCTTAAGTGTGGGACAGACCTACGAGCAGTACTTC. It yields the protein CASSLSVGQTYEQYF.